Below, 10 T cell receptor beta chains from the same sample are listed, as sequenced in a study of CXCR3-negative and CXCR3-positive naive CD8 T cells. It was by 5' RACE with UMI labels that the TRB cDNA libraries were prepared. TCRdb reprocessed the 5' RACE reads, with one entry per CDR3 protein and no DNA. The sample totals 84,000 or so distinct CDR3 sequences. Specimen: naive CXCR3- CD8+ T cells from blood. Subset reported: CD45RO-CCR7+CD27+CD95- naive CD8+ T cells lacking CXCR3 (TNR3-). Receptor source: a human donor in good health. Some clones in this sample may be carry-over from other donors' samples.

The chain employs TRBV29-1 and TRBJ2-3. The V gene's germline CDR1 is SQVTM and CDR2 ANQGSEA. The length of the CDR3 is 14 residues. The CDR3 region is CSVDSGSSTDTQYF.

The chain is built from TRBV29-1 and TRBJ2-1; TCRdb names TRBD2, which stays unverified in the absence of DNA. The length of the CDR3 is 13 residues. Germline-derived CDR1 and CDR2 are SQVTM and ANQGSEA. CDR3 loop: CSYGERGGNEQFF.

The V gene is TRBV24-1, the J gene TRBJ1-1. Germline lookup yields CDR1 KGHDR and CDR2 SFDVKD. The CDR3 loop spans 15 amino acids. Here the CDR3 reads CATSEGRLMNTEAFF.

The chain uses TRBV7-9 and TRBJ2-1; TCRdb names TRBD2, which stays unverified in the absence of DNA. The CDR3 is 16 residues long. Germline CDR1 and CDR2: SEHNR and FQNEAQ (reference sequence). CDR3 sequence: CASNSGGALYPNEQFF.

The genes are TRBV29-1 and TRBJ2-7. Germline V gives CDR1 SQVTM, CDR2 ANQGSEA. CDR3 length: 16 residues. The CDR3: CSVEDSDLHTRYEQYF.

V is TRBV9 and J is TRBJ2-7; with no DNA, the TCRdb D assignment of TRBD1 cannot be verified. CDR1 SGDLS and CDR2 YYNGEE come from the germline V gene. The length of the CDR3 is 15 residues. This chain's CDR3 is CASSSAGTASYEQYF.

The rearrangement uses TRBV7-6 and TRBJ2-5; checking the TCRdb D call of TRBD1 is not possible without DNA. Germline CDR1 is SGHVS and CDR2 is FNYEAQ. The CDR3 covers 13 residues. The CDR3 protein is CASSLGDGGTQYF.

The chain joins TRBV29-1 to TRBJ2-7; TCRdb's D gene call, TRBD2, goes unchecked for lack of DNA. The V gene's germline CDR1 is SQVTM and CDR2 ANQGSEA. CDR3 size: 14 residues. The CDR3 reads CSVGTSGDSYEQYF.

The chain combines TRBV6-6 with TRBJ2-5; as DNA is missing, the TRBD2 call by TCRdb cannot be tested. CDR3 length: 14 residues. Germline V gives CDR1 MNHNY, CDR2 SVGAGI (reference sequence). CDR3 loop: CASTPVGYQETQYF.

The chain recombines TRBV7-6 with TRBJ2-1; TCRdb reports TRBD1, a call that lacks DNA to check it against. The CDR3 extends over 16 amino acids. Germline values: CDR1 SGHVS, CDR2 FNYEAQ. CDR3 region: CASSLGGGARYNEQFF.